A single sample is the source of the 2 T cell receptor beta chains below, sequenced in a study of long-term antiretroviral therapy in people with HIV. Sequencing used immunoSEQ v3.0 at survey level. Assay: immunoSEQ multiplex PCR; the TCRdb copy retains only in-frame clones and omits some. The sample lists around 5,000 clones, around 89% occurring once. The source material was unsorted PBMCs, sampled 1.3 years after starting antiretroviral therapy. These receptors originate from a woman aged 45-59 years with HIV.

This rearrangement joins TRBV6-6 to TRBJ2-3; D unclear. Trimming removed 0 bases from V and 7 bases from J, with 14 bases in between. Germline CDR1 reads MNHNY; CDR2 reads SVGAGI (reference sequence). This CDR3 has 15 residues. The CDR3 reads CASSYSKDLPYTQYF. In DNA form, the CDR3 reads TGTGCCAGCAGTTACTCTAAGGACCTACCTTATACGCAGTATTTT.

This clone was counted a single time. The chain is built from TRBV5-1 and TRBJ2-5; a possible D gene is TRBD1 (6 bases). Germline CDR1 SGHRS, CDR2 YFSETQ. The CDR3 is 17 amino acids. V was clipped by 4 bases and J by 5 bases, with 24 bases between them. The CDR3 reads CASSGFTALQGFETQYF. CDR3 nucleotides: TGCGCCAGCAGCGGATTCACGGCCCTCCAGGGGTTTGAGACCCAGTACTTC.